These T cell receptor beta chains were read from a single sample in a study of blood T cell repertoires in COVID-19. Method: immunoSEQ multiplex PCR; TCRdb's copy keeps in-frame clones and lacks some. The sample contains 300,000 to 350,000 clones, around 89% of which appear only once. Sequenced sample: PBMCs or T cells enriched from blood (not recorded which). Receptor source: a woman in her late teens or twenties with acute COVID-19. Both conserved end residues are part of each CDR3. A D gene is named only where the DNA matches it firmly. Size values are once, few and many counts, or a class for expanded clones, and some rows have none.

v_call: TRBV9; j_call: TRBJ2-5; d_call: TRBD1; clone_size: NA; cdr3_aa: CASSAQGTGGETQYF; cdr3_nt: TGTGCCAGCAGCGCCCAGGGGACAGGGGGAGAGACCCAGTACTTC
v_call: TRBV18; j_call: TRBJ2-1; d_call: NA; clone_size: NA; cdr3_aa: CASSPRVGGSYNEQFF; cdr3_nt: TGTGCCAGCTCACCTAGGGTGGGGGGCTCCTACAATGAGCAGTTCTTC
v_call: TRBV29-1; j_call: TRBJ2-1; d_call: NA; clone_size: NA; cdr3_aa: CSVLFLGLEQFF; cdr3_nt: TGCAGCGTGCTCTTTCTGGGACTCGAGCAGTTCTTC
v_call: TRBV2; j_call: TRBJ2-7; d_call: TRBD2; clone_size: NA; cdr3_aa: CASSEIAGASVTYEQYF; cdr3_nt: TGTGCCAGCAGTGAAATCGCGGGAGCTTCGGTTACCTACGAGCAGTACTTC
v_call: TRBV9; j_call: TRBJ2-1; d_call: TRBD2; clone_size: NA; cdr3_aa: CASSVVSGTSEQFF; cdr3_nt: TGTGCCAGCAGCGTAGTTAGCGGGACGAGTGAGCAGTTCTTC
v_call: TRBV9; j_call: TRBJ2-4; d_call: NA; clone_size: NA; cdr3_aa: CASSVGLGQRNIQYF; cdr3_nt: TGTGCCAGCAGCGTAGGTCTAGGTCAGAGGAACATTCAGTACTTC
v_call: TRBV6-5; j_call: TRBJ1-3; d_call: NA; clone_size: NA; cdr3_aa: CASSYSSGIGNTIYF; cdr3_nt: TGTGCCAGCAGTTATTCATCGGGGATAGGAAACACCATATATTTT
v_call: TRBV9; j_call: TRBJ2-7; d_call: TRBD1; clone_size: NA; cdr3_aa: CASSVSPGGFYEQYF; cdr3_nt: TGTGCCAGCAGCGTCTCCCCAGGGGGCTTCTACGAGCAGTACTTC
v_call: TRBV2; j_call: TRBJ2-7; d_call: NA; clone_size: NA; cdr3_aa: CASSELGQLYEQYF; cdr3_nt: TGTGCCAGCAGTGAATTGGGGCAGCTCTACGAGCAGTACTTC
v_call: TRBV4-1; j_call: TRBJ1-5; d_call: NA; clone_size: NA; cdr3_aa: CASSPPSETPHPPQHF; cdr3_nt: TGCGCCAGCAGCCCCCCCTCCGAGACACCCCATCCGCCCCAGCATTTT
v_call: TRBV21-1; j_call: TRBJ2-5; d_call: NA; clone_size: NA; cdr3_aa: CASSGDRGRGGQETQYF; cdr3_nt: TGTGCCAGCAGCGGGGACAGGGGGCGCGGAGGCCAAGAGACCCAGTACTTC
v_call: TRBV6-1; j_call: TRBJ1-1; d_call: NA; clone_size: NA; cdr3_aa: CASSDSQGLDTEAFF; cdr3_nt: TGTGCCAGCAGTGATTCCCAGGGGCTGGACACTGAAGCTTTCTTT
v_call: TRBV24-1; j_call: TRBJ2-3; d_call: NA; clone_size: NA; cdr3_aa: CATSQDTQYF; cdr3_nt: TGTGCCACCAGTCAAGATACGCAGTATTTT
v_call: TRBV28; j_call: TRBJ2-7; d_call: NA; clone_size: NA; cdr3_aa: CASSFGRDSYEQYF; cdr3_nt: TGTGCCAGCAGTTTCGGACGGGACTCCTACGAGCAGTACTTC
v_call: TRBV5-1; j_call: TRBJ2-1; d_call: NA; clone_size: NA; cdr3_aa: CASRLIDQGNHEQFF; cdr3_nt: TGCGCCAGCAGGTTGATCGATCAGGGTAATCATGAGCAGTTCTTC
v_call: TRBV24-1; j_call: TRBJ1-5; d_call: NA; clone_size: NA; cdr3_aa: CATSDSPPGPQHF; cdr3_nt: TGTGCCACCAGTGACTCGCCCCCGGGGCCCCAGCATTTT
v_call: TRBV9; j_call: TRBJ1-4; d_call: NA; clone_size: NA; cdr3_aa: CASSADSGVPRGEKLFF; cdr3_nt: TGTGCCAGCAGCGCGGATAGCGGGGTCCCAAGGGGTGAAAAACTGTTTTTT
v_call: TRBV5-1; j_call: TRBJ2-7; d_call: TRBD2; clone_size: NA; cdr3_aa: CASSLGSGLADSYEQYF; cdr3_nt: TGCGCCAGCAGCTTGGGGTCGGGACTAGCGGACTCCTACGAGCAGTACTTC
v_call: TRBV5-1; j_call: TRBJ1-1; d_call: NA; clone_size: NA; cdr3_aa: CASSLDGTTGTEAFF; cdr3_nt: TGCGCCAGCAGCTTGGATGGGACAACGGGCACTGAAGCTTTCTTT
v_call: TRBV9; j_call: TRBJ2-7; d_call: TRBD2; clone_size: NA; cdr3_aa: CASSPRTSGEQYF; cdr3_nt: TGTGCCAGCAGCCCCCGGACTAGCGGGGAGCAGTACTTC
v_call: TRBV23-1; j_call: TRBJ2-7; d_call: NA; clone_size: NA; cdr3_aa: CASSQRFRDNYEQYF; cdr3_nt: TGCGCCAGCAGTCAACGGTTCCGGGACAACTACGAGCAGTACTTC
v_call: TRBV15; j_call: TRBJ1-6; d_call: NA; clone_size: NA; cdr3_aa: CATSPRIGASPLHF; cdr3_nt: TGTGCCACCAGCCCCCGGATTGGAGCCTCACCCCTCCACTTT
v_call: TRBV28; j_call: TRBJ2-1; d_call: TRBD2; clone_size: NA; cdr3_aa: CASSFRAGAFNEQFF; cdr3_nt: TGTGCCAGCAGTTTCAGAGCGGGAGCTTTCAATGAGCAGTTCTTC
v_call: TRBV3-1/TRBV3-2; j_call: TRBJ2-7; d_call: TRBD1; clone_size: NA; cdr3_aa: CASSPYLGGQGAYEQYF; cdr3_nt: TGTGCCAGCAGCCCCTACCTTGGGGGACAGGGGGCCTACGAGCAGTACTTC
v_call: TRBV18; j_call: TRBJ2-1; d_call: NA; clone_size: NA; cdr3_aa: CASSLSSFLNYNEQFF; cdr3_nt: TGTGCCAGCTCACTTTCTAGCTTTTTAAACTACAATGAGCAGTTCTTC
v_call: TRBV29-1; j_call: TRBJ1-2; d_call: NA; clone_size: NA; cdr3_aa: CSAWTAPYGYTF; cdr3_nt: TGCAGCGCTTGGACTGCCCCCTATGGCTACACCTTC
v_call: TRBV7-2; j_call: TRBJ2-7; d_call: TRBD1; clone_size: NA; cdr3_aa: CASSTGQGAAREQYF; cdr3_nt: TGTGCCAGCAGCACGGGACAGGGGGCTGCGCGCGAGCAGTACTTC
v_call: TRBV13; j_call: TRBJ1-6; d_call: NA; clone_size: NA; cdr3_aa: CASSPRGTGGDNSPLHF; cdr3_nt: TGTGCCAGCAGCCCCAGAGGGACGGGGGGGGATAATTCACCCCTCCACTTT
v_call: TRBV7-2; j_call: TRBJ2-1; d_call: TRBD2; clone_size: NA; cdr3_aa: CASSPRLAGNNEQFF; cdr3_nt: TGTGCCAGCAGCCCGCGACTAGCGGGGAACAATGAGCAGTTCTTC
v_call: TRBV7-7; j_call: TRBJ2-7; d_call: TRBD1; clone_size: NA; cdr3_aa: CASSLGTGGSYEQYF; cdr3_nt: TGTGCTAGCAGCTTAGGGACAGGGGGATCCTACGAGCAGTACTTC
v_call: TRBV10-3; j_call: TRBJ1-3; d_call: TRBD1; clone_size: NA; cdr3_aa: CAISLTGAGNTIYF; cdr3_nt: TGTGCCATCAGCCTAACAGGGGCTGGAAACACCATATATTTT
v_call: TRBV4-2; j_call: TRBJ2-7; d_call: NA; clone_size: once; cdr3_aa: CASTNALMGDSTYEQYF; cdr3_nt: TGTGCCAGCACCAACGCTCTAATGGGGGACTCCACCTACGAGCAGTACTTC